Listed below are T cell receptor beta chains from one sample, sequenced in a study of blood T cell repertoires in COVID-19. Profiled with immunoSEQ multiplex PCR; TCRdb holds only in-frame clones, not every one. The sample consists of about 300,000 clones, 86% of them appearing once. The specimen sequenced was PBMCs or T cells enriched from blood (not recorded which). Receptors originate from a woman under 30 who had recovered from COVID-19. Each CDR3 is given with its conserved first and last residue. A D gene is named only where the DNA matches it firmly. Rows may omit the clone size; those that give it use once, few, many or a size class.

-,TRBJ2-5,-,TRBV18,TGTGCCAGCTCACCGGGGGCGGCGGAGACCCAGTACTTC,CASSPGAAETQYF
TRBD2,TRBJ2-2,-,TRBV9,TGTGCCAGCAGCCGCGGGCGGGGGGCATCGAACACCGGGGAGCTGTTTTTT,CASSRGRGASNTGELFF
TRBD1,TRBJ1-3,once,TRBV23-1,TGCGCCAATCTCCCGCAGCCAAGACAGGGGTTGATACTCACATCGTACTCTGGAAACACCATATATTTT,CANLPQPRQGLILTSYSGNTIYF
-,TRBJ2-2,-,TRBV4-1,TGCGCCAGCAGCCTCTATATCACCGGGGAGCTGTTTTTT,CASSLYITGELFF
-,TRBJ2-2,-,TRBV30,TGTGCCTGGAGTGTAGAGGTTAGCGGGGAGCTGTTTTTT,CAWSVEVSGELFF
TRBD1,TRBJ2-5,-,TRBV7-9,TGTGCCAGCAGCCCGGGGACAGCAAACCAAGAGACCCAGTACTTC,CASSPGTANQETQYF
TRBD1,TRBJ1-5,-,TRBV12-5,TGTGCTAGTGGTTTGGTAGCAGGGGGCCTGAGACAGCCCCAGCATTTT,CASGLVAGGLRQPQHF
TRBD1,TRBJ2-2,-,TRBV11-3,TGTGCCAGCAGTCGGGACAGGAACACCGGGGAGCTGTTTTTT,CASSRDRNTGELFF
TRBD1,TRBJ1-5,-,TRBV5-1,TGCGCCAGCAGCTTGGTCGGGGACAGGAGTCAGCCCCAGCATTTT,CASSLVGDRSQPQHF
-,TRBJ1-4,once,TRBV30,TGTGCCTGGAGTGTACGGAGGCCTTCAGATGAAAAACTGTTTTTT,CAWSVRRPSDEKLFF
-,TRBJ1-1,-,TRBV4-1,TGCGCCAGCAGCCAAGAAACAAGAGAAGCTTTCTTT,CASSQETREAFF
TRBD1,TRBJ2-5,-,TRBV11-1,TGTGCCAGCAGCTTAGGGTCAGGGGGTACCCTCGAGACCCAGTACTTC,CASSLGSGGTLETQYF
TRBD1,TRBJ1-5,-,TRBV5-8,TGTGCCAGCAGCACAGGACAGGGGGGGAATCAGCCCCAGCATTTT,CASSTGQGGNQPQHF
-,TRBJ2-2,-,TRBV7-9,TGTGCCAGCAGCTTAGCTGTAAAATCCGGGGAGCTGTTTTTT,CASSLAVKSGELFF
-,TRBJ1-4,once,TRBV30,TGTGCCTGGAGTAAGGACAGCGTTAATGAAAAACTGTTTTTT,CAWSKDSVNEKLFF
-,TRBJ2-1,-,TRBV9,TGTGCCAGCAGCCTAGGACAAAGCTCCTACAATGAGCAGTTCTTC,CASSLGQSSYNEQFF
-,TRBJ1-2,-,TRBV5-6,TGTGCCAGCAGCTTTGAGACAAGCTATGGCTACACCTTC,CASSFETSYGYTF
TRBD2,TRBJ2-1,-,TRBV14,TGTGCCAGCAGCACCGTCCCGGGACTAGCGGGAGGGCCCTTATATGGCTACAATGAGCAGTTCTTC,CASSTVPGLAGGPLYGYNEQFF
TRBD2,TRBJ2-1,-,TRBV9,TGTGCCAGCAGCCGGGCGCCGGGGGGTTCTGCCTACAATGAGCAGTTCTTC,CASSRAPGGSAYNEQFF
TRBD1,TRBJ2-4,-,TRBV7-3,TGTGCCAGCAGTCAGGGACAGGGCGGCATTCAGTACTTC,CASSQGQGGIQYF
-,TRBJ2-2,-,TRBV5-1,TGCGCCAGCAGCTTCCCAGGGCGGAACACCGGGGAGCTGTTTTTT,CASSFPGRNTGELFF
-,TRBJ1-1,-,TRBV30,TGTGCCTGGAGTCCGACATATAACACTGAAGCTTTCTTT,CAWSPTYNTEAFF
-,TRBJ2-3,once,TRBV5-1,TGCGCCAGCAGTCCCCCCGCAGATACGCAGTATTTT,CASSPPADTQYF
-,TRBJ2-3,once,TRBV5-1,TGCGCCAGCAGCTTGGGGGGCGCAGGCACAGATACGCAGTATTTT,CASSLGGAGTDTQYF
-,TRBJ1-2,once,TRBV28,TGTGCCAGCTCTCGGACAGCAAACTATGGCTACACCTTC,CASSRTANYGYTF
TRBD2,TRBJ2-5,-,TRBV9,TGTGCCCGCAGCCCGGGGGGGGGTGCGGGGGAGACCCAGTACTTC,CARSPGGGAGETQYF
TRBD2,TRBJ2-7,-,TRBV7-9,TGTGCCAGCAGCTTAGTTTCTAGCGGGACCCCTGGGGGCTACGAGCAGTACTTC,CASSLVSSGTPGGYEQYF
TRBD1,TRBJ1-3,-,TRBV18,TGTGCCAGCTCGTCACAGGGGGCTGGCGGAAACACCATATATTTT,CASSSQGAGGNTIYF
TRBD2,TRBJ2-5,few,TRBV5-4,TGTGCCAGCAGCTTGGATCGGGGGGGAGGGACTCGGTGGGAGACCCAGTACTTC,CASSLDRGGGTRWETQYF
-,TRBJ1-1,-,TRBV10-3,TGTGCCATCAGTGAGGCGGGACTCGAAGCTTTCTTT,CAISEAGLEAFF